The 11 T cell receptor beta chains below come from one sample, sequenced in a study of blood T cell repertoires in COVID-19. This table comes from immunoSEQ multiplex PCR, and its TCRdb copy is limited to in-frame clones, with some not included. The sample holds just under 80,000 clones, roughly 80% seen once. Sample: peripheral blood. The receptors shown here come from a woman between 70 and 85 years old with acute or convalescent COVID-19.

The chain combines TRBV25-1 with TRBJ1-2, with 8 bases lining up with TRBD1. After removal of 2 bases from V and 4 bases from J, the junction contained 6 bases not matched to a gene. The V gene's germline CDR1 is MGHDK and CDR2 SYGVNS. The CDR3 sequence is 15 residues long. DNA of the CDR3: TGTGCCAGCAGTGAAGCAGGGGGCGCAACCTATGGCTACACCTTC. Protein sequence: CASSEAGGATYGYTF.

The rearrangement links TRBV6-5 to TRBJ1-4; a possible D gene is TRBD1 (5 bases). The germline V gene encodes CDR1 MNHEY and CDR2 SVGAGI. The CDR3 runs to 15 residues. V shed 2 bases and J shed 0 bases, with 7 bases lying between them. Written as DNA, the CDR3 is TGTGCCAGCAGTTACGAAGGGGCAACTAATGAAAAACTGTTTTTT. This translates into CASSYEGATNEKLFF.

Regarding this clone: Other DNA sequences of this sample code for an identical CDR3. This CDR3 reads CASSLDRAYEQYF. CDR3 sequence (DNA): TGTGCCAGCAGCTTGGACAGGGCCTACGAGCAGTACTTC. The chain combines TRBV5-6 with TRBJ2-7; maybe TRBD1 (6 bases). Germline CDR1 SGHDT, CDR2 YYEEEE. V was trimmed by 0 bases and J by 2 bases, leaving 6 bases between them. CDR3 length: 13 amino acids.

The chain couples TRBV6-5 to TRBJ2-1; D possibly corresponds to TRBD1 (7 bases). The CDR3 contains 14 residues. V was cut by 8 bases and J by 12 bases, with 23 bases left in between. Germline V gene data show CDR1 as MNHEY and CDR2 as SVGAGI. The CDR3 DNA reads as TGTGCCAGCCGGGGGCCCAGGGGGAGGAATCGGCAGTTCTTC. Its protein product is CASRGPRGRNRQFF.

This chain connects TRBV2 to TRBJ1-2, with D possibly TRBD1 on 6 matching bases. Trimming took off 10 bases at V and 4 bases at J, with 13 bases between the two ends. The CDR3 sequence is 12 residues long. Germline CDR1 reads SNHLY; CDR2 reads FYNNEI. The chain's CDR3 is CATFDRIYGYTF. CDR3 nucleotides: TGTGCCACCTTTGACAGGATCTATGGCTACACCTTC.

The rearrangement uses TRBV15 and TRBJ1-2; D not resolved. V was pared by 3 bases and J by 9 bases, with 11 bases between. This CDR3 region has 12 residues. Germline CDR1 LNHNV, CDR2 YYDKDF (reference sequence). The CDR3 nucleotides are TGTGCCACCAGCAGTGGGAGGATCAGCTACACCTTC. Protein product: CATSSGRISYTF.

This clone came up a few times. This rearrangement joins TRBV6-5 to TRBJ2-1; D unclear. Trimming shortened V by 4 bases and J by 4 bases, and 17 bases separated the two germline ends. The germline gives CDR1 MNHEY, CDR2 SVGAGI. The length of the CDR3 is 16 residues. The CDR3, as DNA: TGTGCCAGCAGTTCCAGTCTGGCCACCAAATACAATGAGCAGTTCTTC. Protein: CASSSSLATKYNEQFF.

The rearrangement joins TRBV2 to TRBJ1-2, with TRBD1 matching over 9 bases. The CDR3 is 13 residues long. V gave up 6 bases and J gave up 3 bases; unmatched junction bases: 2. From germline, CDR1 is SNHLY and CDR2 FYNNEI. The CDR3 reads CASSRDRDYGYTF. CDR3 sequence (DNA): TGTGCCAGCAGCCGGGACAGGGACTATGGCTACACCTTC.

The chain employs TRBV4-2 and TRBJ1-1; 7 positions agree with TRBD1. The ends lost 3 bases at V and 2 bases at J; junction bases unmatched: 15. Per germline, CDR1 LGHNA and CDR2 YNFKEQ. This CDR3 spans 18 amino acids. The CDR3 nucleotides are TGTGCCAGCAGCCAGACCCTAATACTAGACAGGGTCAACACTGAAGCTTTCTTT. Translated, it gives CASSQTLILDRVNTEAFF.

This clone was recorded once. This sequence joins TRBV15 and TRBJ1-6; D uncertain. CDR1 and CDR2 (germline): LNHNV, YYDKDF (reference sequence). V was pared by 0 bases and J by 9 bases, with 9 bases between. The CDR3 is 14 amino acids. CDR3 residues: CATSRDAASSPLHF. Written as DNA, the CDR3 is TGTGCCACCAGCAGAGATGCAGCTAGTTCACCCCTCCACTTT.

The V and J genes are TRBV7-6 and TRBJ2-7, with 8 bases that match TRBD1. CDR1 SGHVS and CDR2 FNYEAQ come from the germline V gene. The CDR3 sequence is 16 residues long. The V gene end was trimmed by 1 base and the J gene end by 5 bases; junction bases not matched to a gene: 10. The CDR3 reads CASSLGGPGGFNEQYF. For the CDR3, the DNA is TGTGCCAGCAGCTTAGGGGGGCCAGGGGGCTTCAACGAGCAGTACTTC.